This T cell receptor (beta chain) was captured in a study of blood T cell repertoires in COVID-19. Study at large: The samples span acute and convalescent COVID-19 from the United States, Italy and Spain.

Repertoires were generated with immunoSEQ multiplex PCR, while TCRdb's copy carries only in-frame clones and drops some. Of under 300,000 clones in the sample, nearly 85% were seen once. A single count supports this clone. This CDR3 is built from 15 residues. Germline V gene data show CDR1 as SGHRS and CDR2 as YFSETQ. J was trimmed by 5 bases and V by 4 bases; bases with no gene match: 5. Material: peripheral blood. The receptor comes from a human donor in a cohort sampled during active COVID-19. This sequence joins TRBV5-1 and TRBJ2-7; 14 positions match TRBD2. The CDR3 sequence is CASSGTSGSSHEQYF. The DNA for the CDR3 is TGCGCCAGCAGCGGGACTAGCGGGAGTTCCCACGAGCAGTACTTC.